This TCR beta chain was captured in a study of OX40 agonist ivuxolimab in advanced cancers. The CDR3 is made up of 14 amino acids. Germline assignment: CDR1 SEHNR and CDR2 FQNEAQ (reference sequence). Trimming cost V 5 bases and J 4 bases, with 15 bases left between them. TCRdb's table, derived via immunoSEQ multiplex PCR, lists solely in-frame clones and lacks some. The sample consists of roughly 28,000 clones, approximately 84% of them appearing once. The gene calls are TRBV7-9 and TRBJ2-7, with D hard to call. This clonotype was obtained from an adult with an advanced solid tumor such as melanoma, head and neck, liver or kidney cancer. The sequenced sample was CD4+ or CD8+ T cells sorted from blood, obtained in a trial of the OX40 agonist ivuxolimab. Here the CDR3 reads CASSPEPRRYEQYF. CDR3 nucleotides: TGTGCCAGCAGCCCAGAGCCCAGACGGTACGAGCAGTACTTC. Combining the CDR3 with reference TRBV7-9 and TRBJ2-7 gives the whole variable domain DTGVSQNPRHKITKRGQNVTFRCDPISEHNRLYWYRQTLGQGPEFLTYFQNEAQLEKSRLLSDRFSAERPKGSFSTLEIQRTEQGDSAMYLCASSPEPRRYEQYFGPGTRLTVT.